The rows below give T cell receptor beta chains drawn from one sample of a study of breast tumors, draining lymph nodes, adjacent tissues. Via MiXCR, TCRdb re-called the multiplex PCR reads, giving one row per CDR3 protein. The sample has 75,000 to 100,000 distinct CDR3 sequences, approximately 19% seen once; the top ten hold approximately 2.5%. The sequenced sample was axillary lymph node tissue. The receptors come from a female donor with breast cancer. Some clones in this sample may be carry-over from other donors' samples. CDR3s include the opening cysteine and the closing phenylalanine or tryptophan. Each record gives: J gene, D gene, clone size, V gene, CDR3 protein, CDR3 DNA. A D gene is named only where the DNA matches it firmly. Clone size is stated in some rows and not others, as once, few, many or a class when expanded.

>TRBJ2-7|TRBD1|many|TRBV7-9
CASSSPGQGGVEQYF
TGTGCCAGCAGCTCCCCGGGACAGGGCGGTGTCGAGCAGTACTTC
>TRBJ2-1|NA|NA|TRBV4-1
CASSQGSGRTLFNERFF
TGCGCCAGCAGCCAAGGTTCGGGCAGGACGCTGTTCAATGAGCGGTTCTTC
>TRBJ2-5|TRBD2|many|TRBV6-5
CASRILAGGAETQYF
TGTGCCAGCAGGATATTAGCGGGAGGGGCCGAGACCCAGTACTTC
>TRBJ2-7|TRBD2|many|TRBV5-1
CASSLGTSGIYEQYF
TGCGCCAGCAGCTTGGGTACTAGCGGGATTTACGAGCAGTACTTC
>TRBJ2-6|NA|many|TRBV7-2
CATGVGSGANVLTF
TGTGCCACTGGGGTAGGCTCTGGGGCCAACGTCCTGACTTTC
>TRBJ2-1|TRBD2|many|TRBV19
CASTKRGIAGDNNEQFF
TGTGCCAGTACCAAACGGGGGATAGCGGGCGACAACAATGAGCAGTTCTTC
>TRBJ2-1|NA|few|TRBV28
CASSSTVSYNEQFF
TGTGCCAGCAGTAGTACGGTCTCCTACAATGAGCAGTTCTTC
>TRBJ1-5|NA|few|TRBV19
CASSGGWEYSNQPQHF
TGTGCCAGTAGTGGGGGATGGGAGTATAGCAATCAGCCCCAGCATTTT
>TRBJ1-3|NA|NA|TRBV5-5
CASSLGSGDTIYF
TGTGCCAGCAGCTTGGGCTCTGGAGACACCATATATTTT
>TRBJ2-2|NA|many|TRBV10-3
CAISAPTGELFF
TGTGCCATCAGTGCACCGACCGGGGAGCTGTTTTTT
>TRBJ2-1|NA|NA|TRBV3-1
CASSQPGGNEQFF
TGTGCCAGCAGCCAACCAGGGGGGAATGAGCAGTTCTTC
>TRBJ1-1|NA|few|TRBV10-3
CAIKPWAERTEAFF
TGTGCCATAAAACCTTGGGCAGAGAGGACTGAAGCTTTCTTT
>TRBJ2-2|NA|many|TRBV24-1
CATSLVNTGELFF
TGTGCCACCAGTCTGGTGAACACCGGGGAGCTGTTTTTT
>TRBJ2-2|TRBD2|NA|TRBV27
CASSLTAGFTGELFF
TGTGCCAGCAGTTTAACAGCGGGATTCACCGGGGAGCTGTTTTTT
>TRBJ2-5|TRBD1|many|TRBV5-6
CASSSTGGLETQYF
TGTGCCAGCAGCTCCACAGGGGGGTTGGAGACCCAGTACTTC
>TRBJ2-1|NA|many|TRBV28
CASRRDRTIREQFF
TGTGCCAGCAGACGAGACCGGACGATCAGGGAGCAGTTCTTC
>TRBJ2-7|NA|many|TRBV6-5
CASSYSARDFSYEQYF
TGTGCCAGCAGTTACTCGGCCAGAGACTTCTCCTACGAGCAGTACTTC
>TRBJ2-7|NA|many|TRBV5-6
CASSLDGTVSYEQYF
TGTGCCAGCAGCTTGGACGGGACTGTCTCCTACGAGCAGTACTTC
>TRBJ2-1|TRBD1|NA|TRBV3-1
CASSQEEGQGSGEQFF
TGTGCCAGCAGCCAAGAAGAGGGACAGGGATCAGGGGAGCAGTTCTTC
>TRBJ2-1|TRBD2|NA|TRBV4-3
CASSQDRRAGGGRTREQFF
TGCGCCAGCAGCCAAGATAGGCGGGCGGGAGGCGGTAGGACACGTGAGCAGTTCTTC
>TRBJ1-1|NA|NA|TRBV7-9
CASSLRGFDTEAFF
TGTGCCAGCAGCTTAAGAGGGTTCGACACTGAAGCTTTCTTT
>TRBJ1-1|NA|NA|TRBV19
CASSIAGVGTEAFF
TGTGCCAGTAGTATCGCGGGGGTCGGCACTGAAGCTTTCTTT
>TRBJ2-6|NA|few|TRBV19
CASSIRTGANVLTF
TGTGCCAGTAGTATAAGGACCGGGGCCAACGTCCTGACTTTC
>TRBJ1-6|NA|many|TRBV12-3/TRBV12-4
CASGWTANSPLHF
TGTGCCAGCGGTTGGACAGCCAATTCACCCCTCCACTTT
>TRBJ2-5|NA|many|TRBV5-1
CASSVFSAAQETQYF
TGCGCCAGCAGCGTTTTCAGCGCAGCTCAAGAGACCCAGTACTTC
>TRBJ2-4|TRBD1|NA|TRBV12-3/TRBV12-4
CASSWTGITENIQYF
TGTGCCAGCAGTTGGACAGGGATTACGGAAAACATTCAGTACTTC
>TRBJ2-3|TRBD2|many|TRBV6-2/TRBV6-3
CASRPTLAATDTQYF
TGTGCCAGCAGGCCTACACTAGCGGCCACAGATACGCAGTATTTT
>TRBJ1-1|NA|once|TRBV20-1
CSARSTLNTEAFF
TGCAGTGCTAGGAGCACCTTGAACACTGAAGCTTTCTTT
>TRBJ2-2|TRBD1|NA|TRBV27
CASRLQGGTGELFF
TGTGCCAGCAGACTACAGGGGGGCACCGGGGAGCTGTTTTTT
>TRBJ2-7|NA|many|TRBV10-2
CASSDPGGKSSYEQYF
TGCGCCAGCAGTGACCCCGGGGGTAAAAGCTCCTACGAGCAGTACTTC
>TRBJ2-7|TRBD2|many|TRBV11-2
CASSLEPGGEQYF
TGTGCCAGCAGCTTAGAGCCGGGGGGTGAGCAGTACTTC
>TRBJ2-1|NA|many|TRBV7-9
CASSLNRGLVYNEQFF
TGTGCCAGCAGCTTAAACAGAGGGTTAGTCTACAATGAGCAGTTCTTC
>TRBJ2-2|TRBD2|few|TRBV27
CASSFWGGGNTGELFF
TGTGCCAGCAGTTTTTGGGGGGGAGGGAACACCGGGGAGCTGTTTTTT
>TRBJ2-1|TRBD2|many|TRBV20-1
CSADGGTSGSIVLGSEQFF
TGCAGTGCTGATGGGGGGACTAGCGGGAGTATTGTCCTTGGCAGTGAGCAGTTCTTC
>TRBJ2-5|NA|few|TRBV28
CASSLDGGLKTQYF
TGTGCCAGCAGTTTAGATGGGGGCCTGAAGACCCAGTACTTC
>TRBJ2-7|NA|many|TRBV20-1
CSVTTGSYEQYF
TGCAGTGTAACGACAGGATCCTACGAGCAGTACTTC
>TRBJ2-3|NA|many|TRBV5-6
CASSFNSGIGTDTQYF
TGTGCCAGCAGCTTTAATTCGGGGATCGGCACAGATACGCAGTATTTT
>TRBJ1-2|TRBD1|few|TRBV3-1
CASSQATGGDGYTF
TGTGCCAGCAGCCAAGCAACAGGGGGCGACGGCTACACCTTC
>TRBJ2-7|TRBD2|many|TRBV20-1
CSARDGRTSGYEQYF
TGCAGTGCTAGAGATGGTAGGACTAGCGGCTACGAGCAGTACTTC
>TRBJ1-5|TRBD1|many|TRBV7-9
CASSLGTGGNQPQHF
TGTGCCAGCAGCTTAGGGACAGGGGGCAATCAGCCCCAGCATTTT
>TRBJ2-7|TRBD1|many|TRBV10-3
CAVSDRGSNEQYF
TGTGCCGTTAGCGACAGGGGTTCTAACGAGCAGTACTTC
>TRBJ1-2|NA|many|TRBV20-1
CSASGRDYGYTF
TGCAGTGCTAGTGGCAGGGACTATGGCTACACCTTC
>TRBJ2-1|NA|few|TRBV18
CASSPLLGEQFF
TGTGCCAGCTCACCCCTACTAGGGGAGCAGTTCTTC
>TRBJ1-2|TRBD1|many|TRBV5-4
CASSLGQGKDYGYTF
TGTGCCAGCAGCTTGGGACAGGGGAAAGACTATGGCTACACCTTC
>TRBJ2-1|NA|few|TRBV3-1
CASSPYAVISYNEQFF
TGTGCCAGCAGTCCATACGCGGTTATTTCCTACAATGAGCAGTTCTTC
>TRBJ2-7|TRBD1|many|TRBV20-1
CSARADRGATYEQYF
TGCAGTGCTAGAGCCGACAGGGGGGCTACGTACGAGCAGTACTTC
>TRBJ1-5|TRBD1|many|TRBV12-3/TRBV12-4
CASSAFDRGGQPQHF
TGTGCCAGCAGTGCCTTTGACAGGGGCGGTCAGCCCCAGCATTTT
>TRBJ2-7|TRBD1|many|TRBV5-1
CASSTGQGPLAEQYF
TGCGCCAGCAGCACCGGACAGGGGCCCCTTGCCGAGCAGTACTTC
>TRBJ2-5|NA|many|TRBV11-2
CASSLVDGQETQYF
TGTGCCAGCAGCTTAGTCGACGGCCAAGAGACCCAGTACTTC
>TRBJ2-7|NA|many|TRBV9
CASSVYEQSNEQYF
TGTGCCAGCAGCGTATACGAACAGAGTAACGAGCAGTACTTC
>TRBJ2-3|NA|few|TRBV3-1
CASSQDPTYAYF
TGTGCCAGCAGCCAAGATCCCACTTATGCGTATTTT
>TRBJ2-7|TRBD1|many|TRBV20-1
CSATQGAHTREQYF
TGCAGTGCAACGCAGGGGGCGCATACTAGGGAGCAGTACTTC
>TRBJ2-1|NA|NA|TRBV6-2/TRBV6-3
CASNKPGQEQFF
TGTGCCAGCAACAAACCGGGACAAGAGCAGTTCTTC
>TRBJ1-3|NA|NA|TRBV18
CASSPSGPRSGNTIYF
TGTGCCAGCTCACCCTCGGGGCCGCGCTCTGGAAACACCATATATTTT
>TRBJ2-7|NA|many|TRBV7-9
CASSFRGTYEQYF
TGTGCCAGCAGCTTTCGGGGTACCTACGAGCAGTACTTC